The rows below give T cell receptor beta chains drawn from one sample of a study of T cells in localized non-small cell lung cancer. Clones were read by immunoSEQ multiplex PCR, and TCRdb kept only the in-frame ones, dropping some. The data show around 25,000 clones, with approximately 84% seen just once and 5.8% held by the top ten. The sequenced sample was peripheral blood, obtained before any cancer treatment. These receptors all come from a male donor aged 60 or over with stage II squamous cell lung carcinoma. CDR3s include the opening cysteine and the closing phenylalanine or tryptophan. D genes are given only for firm matches. The size of a clone is reported for some rows only, either as once, few or many, or as a class for expanded clones.

d_call	v_call	clone_size	j_call	cdr3_nt	cdr3_aa
-	TRBV7-3	-	TRBJ2-1	TGTGCCAGCAGCCCGGGTAGCTTCTCCTACAATGAGCAGTTCTTC	CASSPGSFSYNEQFF
TRBD1	TRBV18	-	TRBJ2-5	TGTGCCAGCTCAGACAGGGGTCACCTCCCAGGGGAGACCCAGTACTTC	CASSDRGHLPGETQYF
TRBD1	TRBV2	-	TRBJ1-1	TGTGCCGGAGGGACAGGGAGGACTGAAGCTTTCTTT	CAGGTGRTEAFF
-	TRBV7-9	-	TRBJ1-1	TGTGCCAGCAGCTTAATTTCCGGCAGATTAACTGAAGCTTTCTTT	CASSLISGRLTEAFF
TRBD1	TRBV19	-	TRBJ2-2	TGTGCCAGTACCACGGACAGGTTGGTCGTCGGGGAGCTGTTTTTT	CASTTDRLVVGELFF
-	TRBV9	once	TRBJ2-7	TGTGCCAGCAGCGTAGGTGCAGGTTTCGACGAGCAGTACTTC	CASSVGAGFDEQYF
-	TRBV11-1	few	TRBJ2-1	TGTGCCAGCAGCTTAGCACAGAGCTCCTACAATGAGCAGTTCTTC	CASSLAQSSYNEQFF
-	TRBV5-6	-	TRBJ2-7	TGTGCCAGCAGAAAGGACCGGGACACTACCTACGAGCAGTACTTC	CASRKDRDTTYEQYF
-	TRBV19	-	TRBJ2-4	TGTGCCAGTAGTATAGGTACCGTAGCCAAAAACATTCAGTACTTC	CASSIGTVAKNIQYF
-	TRBV10-2	-	TRBJ2-5	TGCGCCAGCAATCGCGGATCTCACCAAGAGACCCAGTACTTC	CASNRGSHQETQYF
-	TRBV5-4	-	TRBJ2-5	TGTGCCAGCAGCTTGTTTAAGGGGCAGTCGGAGACCCAGTACTTC	CASSLFKGQSETQYF
TRBD1	TRBV7-9	once	TRBJ2-5	TGTGCCAGCAGCGGAACCCCCCCAGGGGGCGTTCGAGAGACCCAGTACTTC	CASSGTPPGGVRETQYF
-	TRBV2	-	TRBJ2-1	TGTGCCAGCAGTCCGGGGAGCTCCTACAATGAGCAGTTCTTC	CASSPGSSYNEQFF
TRBD1	TRBV19	-	TRBJ2-7	TGTGCCAGTAGTACCTCCGGGACAGGCTCCTACGAGCAGTACTTC	CASSTSGTGSYEQYF
-	TRBV11-2	-	TRBJ2-5	TGTGCCAGCAGCTTGAGTGGGGGCCAAGAGACCCAGTACTTC	CASSLSGGQETQYF
-	TRBV18	-	TRBJ2-3	TGTGCCAGCTCACCCCAAACTAGAATCGGCACAGATACGCAGTACTTT	CASSPQTRIGTDTQYF
-	TRBV5-5	-	TRBJ2-2	TGTGCCAGCAGCTTACAATCCGGGGAGCTGTTTTTT	CASSLQSGELFF
-	TRBV28	-	TRBJ1-3	TGTGCCAGCAGTTTGAGGGGAGGAAACACCATATATTTT	CASSLRGGNTIYF
-	TRBV4-2	-	TRBJ1-1	TGTGCCAGCAGCCAAGAAAGTCTGGGGATCGCTGAAGCTTTCTTT	CASSQESLGIAEAFF
-	TRBV4-2	-	TRBJ1-3	TGTGCCAGCAGCCAAGATCTAGGGGATTCCTCTGGAAACACCATATATTTT	CASSQDLGDSSGNTIYF
-	TRBV5-6	-	TRBJ2-2	TGTGCCAGCAGCTTGGAGGCGCGGGAAGGCACCGGGGAGCTGTTTTTT	CASSLEAREGTGELFF
TRBD1	TRBV6-6	-	TRBJ1-2	TGTGCCAGCAGTCGCCCCCAGACAGGGAACTATGGCTACACCTTC	CASSRPQTGNYGYTF
-	TRBV5-4	-	TRBJ2-5	TGTGCCAGCAGCCCTGCGGCGGCGCGGGAGACCCAGTACTTC	CASSPAAARETQYF
-	TRBV4-3	-	TRBJ1-3	TGCGCCAGCAGCCAAGATATCAGCTCTGGAAACACCATATATTTT	CASSQDISSGNTIYF
TRBD1	TRBV19	-	TRBJ1-1	TGTGCCAGTAGTTTACAGGGGACCTTCAACACTGAAGCTTTCTTT	CASSLQGTFNTEAFF